Sequencing of this T cell receptor (beta chain) was carried out in a study of Ad26.COV2.S vaccination and SARS-CoV-2 variants. Across the whole study: Participants got Ad26.COV2.S intramuscularly, once or twice 56 days apart.

The method was immunoSEQ multiplex PCR; TCRdb's version includes in-frame clones alone and lacks a portion of them. Counted here are roughly 450,000 clones, approximately 90% occurring once; the ten biggest clones make up 10% to 15%. The sample's treatment: approximately 18 received Ad26.COV2.S at low or high dose, single or two shots; a few received placebo; per-sample allocation not given. Collection of the samples took place on day 63 after the first injection of vaccine or placebo. Trimming cost V 5 bases and J 0 bases; bases outside gene matches: 7. CDR1 is SEHNR and CDR2 is FQNEAQ in the germline V gene (reference sequence). The CDR3 has 16 amino acids.

The chain has TRBV7-9 and TRBJ1-1; TRBD1 matches at 9 bases. Sequences were derived from peripheral blood, sampled in a trial of Ad26.COV2.S vaccine versus placebo. This TCR derives from a person between 18 and 65 years old who received the Ad26.COV2.S COVID-19 vaccine or a placebo. The DNA of the CDR3 is TGTGCCAGCAGCGTTTATGGACAGGGGTTGAACACTGAAGCTTTCTTT. This encodes CASSVYGQGLNTEAFF.